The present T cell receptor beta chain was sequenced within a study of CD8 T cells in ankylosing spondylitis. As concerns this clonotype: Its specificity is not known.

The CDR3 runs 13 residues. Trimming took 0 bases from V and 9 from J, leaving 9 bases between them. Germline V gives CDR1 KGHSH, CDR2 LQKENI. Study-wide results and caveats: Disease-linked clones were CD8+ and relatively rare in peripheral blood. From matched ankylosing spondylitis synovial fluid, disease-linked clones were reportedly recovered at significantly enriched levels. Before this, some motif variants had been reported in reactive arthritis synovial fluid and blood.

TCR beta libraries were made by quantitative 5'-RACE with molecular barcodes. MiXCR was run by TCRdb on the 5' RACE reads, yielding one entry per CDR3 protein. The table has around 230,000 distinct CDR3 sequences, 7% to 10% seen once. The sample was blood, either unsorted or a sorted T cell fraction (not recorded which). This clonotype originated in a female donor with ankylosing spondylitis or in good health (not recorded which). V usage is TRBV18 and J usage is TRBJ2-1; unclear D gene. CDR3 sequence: CASSPPSLPEQFF. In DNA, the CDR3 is TGTGCCAGCTCACCACCGAGTTTACCTGAGCAGTTCTTC.